The 27 T cell receptor beta chains presented below share a single source sample, sequenced in a study of blood T cell repertoires in COVID-19. TCRdb keeps only in-frame clones here, not all; method: immunoSEQ multiplex PCR. The sample records about 380,000 clones, roughly 90% being singletons. The sequenced sample was peripheral blood. The source of these receptors is a man in his forties with acute or convalescent COVID-19.

The chain carries TRBV27 and TRBJ2-7; TRBD1 agrees at 7 bases. The CDR3 loop spans 17 amino acids. The trim removed 4 bases at V and 4 bases at J, leaving 16 bases unmatched. CDR1 and CDR2 from the germline V gene are MNHEY and SMNVEV (reference sequence). This CDR3 reads CASSSYRGQNTRYEQYF. The CDR3 DNA is TGTGCCAGCAGTTCATATAGGGGACAGAATACCCGTTACGAGCAGTACTTC.

The V and J genes are TRBV5-4 and TRBJ2-7, with TRBD1 matching 7 bases. J was trimmed by 1 base and V by 4 bases; bases with no gene match: 8. The CDR3 has 15 residues. Germline values: CDR1 SGHNT, CDR2 YYREEE (reference sequence). This CDR3 is CASSAPTGKSYEQYF. CDR3 DNA: TGTGCCAGCAGCGCACCGACAGGGAAATCCTACGAGCAGTACTTC.

CDR3 coding DNA: TGTGCCAGCAGCTTAGGAGGGGGATGGTTCACAGATACGCAGTATTTT. Translated: CASSLGGGWFTDTQYF. The chain uses TRBV7-2 and TRBJ2-3, with a possible D match to TRBD1 (6 bases). This CDR3 comprises 16 residues. The germline V gene encodes CDR1 SGHTA and CDR2 FQGNSA. Deletions cut 1 base from V and 2 bases from J, with 13 bases between. Combining the CDR3 with reference TRBV7-2 and TRBJ2-3 gives the whole variable domain GAGVSQSPSNKVTEKGKDVELRCDPISGHTALYWYRQSLGQGLEFLIYFQGNSAPDKSGLPSDRFSAERTGGSVSTLTIQRTQQEDSAVYLCASSLGGGWFTDTQYFGPGTRLTVL.

This rearrangement joins TRBV27 to TRBJ1-6; the D gene is possibly TRBD1 (6 bases). Germline V gives CDR1 MNHEY, CDR2 SMNVEV (reference sequence). Trimming removed 5 bases at V and 8 bases at J, with 16 bases between. The CDR3 is made up of 15 amino acids. In DNA form, the CDR3 reads TGTGCCAGCAGTGGGGGGGGGCCGGGAGATTCACCCCTCCACTTT. Protein product: CASSGGGPGDSPLHF.

The genes are TRBV27 and TRBJ2-7; 9 bases are a match to TRBD2. J was trimmed by 0 bases and V by 6 bases; bases with no gene match: 3. This CDR3 contains 14 residues. Germline lookup yields CDR1 MNHEY and CDR2 SMNVEV (reference sequence). CDR3 nucleotide sequence: TGTGCCAGCAGCAGACTAGCGGTCTCCTACGAGCAGTACTTC. This codes for CASSRLAVSYEQYF.

This clone has just a few counts. This chain joins TRBV3-1 (or the pseudogene TRBV3-2) and TRBJ2-7; D is ambiguous. CDR3 length: 14 amino acids. V was clipped by 4 bases and J by 3 bases, with 13 bases between them. CDR1 is LGHDT, CDR2 YNNKEL, per germline (reference sequence). The CDR3 region has the DNA TGTGCCAGCAGCCGAAGAGGCCATTTCTACGAGCAGTACTTC. It translates to CASSRRGHFYEQYF.

This clone was observed once. The J gene is TRBJ1-5, the V gene TRBV27; TRBD1 might be the D (5 bases). Germline CDR1 MNHEY, CDR2 SMNVEV (reference sequence). This CDR3 contains 14 residues. V lost 2 bases and J lost 6, with 11 bases in between. CDR3 sequence (DNA): TGTGCCAGCAGTTTACTGGGGGGAGGTCAGCCCCAGCATTTT. Residues: CASSLLGGGQPQHF.

The chain couples TRBV18 to TRBJ2-7; D is uncertain. The CDR3 is made up of 13 amino acids. V lost 2 bases and J 4 bases, leaving 9 bases between the germline ends. Per the germline V gene, CDR1 is KGHSH and CDR2 is LQKENI. The CDR3 reads CASSPGQEYEQYF. The CDR3 DNA sequence: TGTGCCAGCTCACCAGGGCAAGAATACGAGCAGTACTTC.

The rearrangement joins TRBV5-4 to TRBJ2-3, with D perhaps matching TRBD2 (8 bases). Trimming cost V 9 bases and J 11 bases, with 25 bases left between them. There are 14 residues in the CDR3. Germline CDR1 is SGHNT and CDR2 is YYREEE (reference sequence). CDR3 in DNA: TGTGCCACCCGGGAAGCGGGGGTACCAGGGGGGCAGTATTTT. Its translation is CATREAGVPGGQYF.

The genes are TRBV11-2 and TRBJ1-2; D is unresolved. Germline loops: CDR1 SGHAT, CDR2 FQNNGV. V lost 1 base and J 6 bases, leaving 6 bases between the germline ends. The length of the CDR3 is 12 residues. The chain's CDR3 is CASSLGGNGYTF. The CDR3 DNA reads as TGTGCCAGCAGCTTAGGAGGGAATGGCTACACCTTC.

This clone is a singleton in its sample. This chain uses TRBV12-3 or TRBV12-4 with TRBJ2-5; 8 bases line up with TRBD1. The CDR3 is 11 residues long. The ends lost 6 bases at V and 13 bases at J; junction bases unmatched: 7. This CDR3 is CASSPGTGGYF. In DNA, the CDR3 is TGTGCCAGCAGCCCGGGGACAGGAGGGTACTTC.

V and J are TRBV5-1 and TRBJ1-1; D is perhaps TRBD1 (5 bases). Germline values: CDR1 SGHRS, CDR2 YFSETQ. V was clipped by 5 bases and J by 6 bases, with 14 bases between them. The length of the CDR3 is 13 residues. CDR3 region: CASRVAAGPEAFF. The CDR3, as DNA: TGCGCCAGCAGGGTCGCGGCAGGGCCTGAAGCTTTCTTT.

The chain has TRBV7-2 and TRBJ1-3; D is possibly TRBD1 (5 bases). The CDR3 length is 13 residues. CDR1 is SGHTA and CDR2 is FQGNSA in the germline V gene. V was shortened by 6 bases and J by 8 bases, with 14 bases between the two germline ends. CDR3 nucleotide sequence: TGTGCCAGCAGTCTAGCCCCGGGGGACACCATATATTTT. Encoded protein: CASSLAPGDTIYF.

The chain combines TRBV4-2 with TRBJ2-6; D is unresolved. This CDR3 spans 15 amino acids. V dropped 9 bases and J dropped 0 bases, with 12 bases sitting between them. Germline V gives CDR1 LGHNA, CDR2 YNFKEQ. The chain's CDR3 is CASTTTFSGANVLTF. The CDR3 region has the DNA TGTGCCAGTACTACGACGTTCTCTGGGGCCAACGTCCTGACTTTC.

V and J are TRBV5-1 and TRBJ2-3, with 7 bases that match TRBD1. Trimming took 4 bases from V and 6 from J; bases not matched to a gene: 11. This CDR3 region has 15 residues. Germline CDR1 reads SGHRS; CDR2 reads YFSETQ. CDR3 region: CASSPTGNVVDTQYF. The DNA for the CDR3 is TGCGCCAGCAGCCCGACAGGGAATGTAGTCGATACGCAGTATTTT.

The rearrangement joins TRBV6-6 to TRBJ2-3, with D possibly TRBD2 on 6 matching bases. Germline CDR1 reads MNHNY; CDR2 reads SVGAGI (reference sequence). V was shortened by 5 bases and J by 4 bases, with 22 bases between the two germline ends. The CDR3 runs 17 residues. CDR3 in DNA: TGTGCCAGCAGTCCCATCTCTAGCTGGAGGGCCCCAGATACGCAGTATTTT. As protein: CASSPISSWRAPDTQYF.

The J gene is TRBJ1-3, the V gene TRBV28, with 7 nucleotides matching TRBD1. J lost 4 bases, V lost 5 bases, and 5 bases had no gene match. This CDR3 contains 14 residues. CDR1 is MDHEN, CDR2 SYDVKM, per germline. The CDR3 reads CASSPTGLGNTIYF. CDR3 DNA sequence: TGTGCCAGCAGTCCGACAGGGCTCGGAAACACCATATATTTT.

Concerning this clone itself: Different DNA sequences within this sample yield the same CDR3. The chain is built from TRBV7-2 and TRBJ2-7, with 8 bases matching TRBD2. V dropped 2 bases and J dropped 4; count of bases not matched to a gene: 1. CDR3 length: 13 amino acids. CDR1 is SGHTA and CDR2 is FQGNSA in the germline V gene. This CDR3 reads CASSLSGGYEQYF. For the CDR3, the DNA is TGTGCCAGCAGCTTAAGCGGGGGATACGAGCAGTACTTC.

This clone was detected only once. V and J are TRBV19 and TRBJ2-3, with TRBD2 matching 14 bases. The germline V gene encodes CDR1 LNHDA and CDR2 SQIVND (reference sequence). This CDR3 region has 19 residues. With 5 bases clipped from V and 0 bases from J, the junction kept 10 bases outside the gene matches. CDR3: CASSGGTSGGTPSTDTQYF. CDR3 in DNA: TGTGCCAGTAGTGGTGGGACTAGCGGGGGCACCCCTAGCACAGATACGCAGTATTTT.

The chain links TRBV4-3 to TRBJ1-2; a possible D gene is TRBD1 (6 bases). Trimming removed 0 bases at V and 4 bases at J, with 9 bases between. The CDR3 length is 14 residues. The germline CDR1 and CDR2 sequences are LGHNA and YSLEER. The DNA of the CDR3 is TGCGCCAGCAGCCAAGAATGGACAGTCTATGGCTACACCTTC. Protein: CASSQEWTVYGYTF.

The chain combines TRBV7-9 with TRBJ1-5, with a weak D call TRBD1 (5 bases). The CDR3 is 16 residues long. Trimming left V 1 base short and J 5 bases short, with 15 bases between. Germline CDR1 and CDR2: SEHNR and FQNEAQ (reference sequence). The CDR3 nucleotides read TGTGCCAGCAGCTTAGGAGGAGGGGCCATGGATCAGCCCCAGCATTTT. This codes for CASSLGGGAMDQPQHF. Filled out from reference TRBV7-9 and TRBJ1-5, the complete variable domain reads DTGVSQNPRHKITKRGQNVTFRCDPISEHNRLYWYRQTLGQGPEFLTYFQNEAQLEKSRLLSDRFSAERPKGSFSTLEIQRTEQGDSAMYLCASSLGGGAMDQPQHFGDGTRLSIL.

This clone showed up just once. The chain couples TRBV7-9 to TRBJ1-4; D not certain. The ends were cut back, 5 bases at V and 5 bases at J, with 18 bases in the middle. This CDR3 contains 16 residues. Germline V gene data show CDR1 as SEHNR and CDR2 as FQNEAQ (reference sequence). The chain's CDR3 is CASSPRGVEPNEKLFF. CDR3 sequence (DNA): TGTGCCAGCAGCCCCCGCGGGGTGGAGCCGAATGAAAAACTGTTTTTT.

This chain links TRBV7-8 with TRBJ2-3, with 8 bases fitting TRBD1. This CDR3 comprises 16 residues. Germline CDR1 is SGHVS and CDR2 is FQNEAQ. Trimming removed 5 bases from V and 2 bases from J; junction bases left unmatched: 9. CDR3 residues: CASSTRQGLYTDTQYF. CDR3 DNA sequence: TGTGCCAGCAGCACACGACAGGGGCTATACACAGATACGCAGTATTTT.

The DNA for the CDR3 is TGTGCCAGCAGGCGGGAGGGCCTTCATACGCAGTATTTT. Protein: CASRREGLHTQYF. The chain joins TRBV6-5 to TRBJ2-3; TRBD2 matches at 9 bases. The J segment lost 7 bases and the V segment lost 6 bases, leaving 5 bases of the junction unmatched. This CDR3 spans 13 amino acids. CDR1 and CDR2 from the germline V gene are MNHEY and SVGAGI.

CDR3 in amino acids: CSVDDRLGTEAFF. CDR3 DNA: TGCAGCGTTGATGACAGGTTAGGGACTGAAGCTTTCTTT. The chain joins TRBV29-1 to TRBJ1-1, with D possibly matching TRBD1 (6 bases). Germline V gene lookup returns CDR1 SQVTM and CDR2 ANQGSEA. V was clipped by 3 bases and J by 5 bases, with 13 bases between them. The CDR3 runs to 13 residues.

The rearrangement links TRBV3-1 (or the pseudogene TRBV3-2) to TRBJ1-1; unclear D gene. The V end was cut by 0 bases, the J end by 0 bases, with 8 bases between. This CDR3 contains 15 residues. In germline, CDR1 is LGHDT, CDR2 YNNKEL (reference sequence). The chain's CDR3 is CASSQDWAVNTEAFF. CDR3 in DNA: TGTGCCAGCAGCCAAGATTGGGCAGTGAACACTGAAGCTTTCTTT.

This clone was picked up one time. The V and J genes are TRBV9 and TRBJ1-1, with unresolved D. Germline V gene data show CDR1 as SGDLS and CDR2 as YYNGEE. There are 14 residues in the CDR3. V gave up 1 base and J gave up 0 bases, with 7 bases separating them. CDR3 bases: TGTGCCAGCAGCGTATTGTATATGAACACTGAAGCTTTCTTT. This sequence encodes CASSVLYMNTEAFF.